This is a list of T cell receptor beta chains from one sample in a study of blood T cell repertoires in COVID-19. Profiled with immunoSEQ multiplex PCR; TCRdb holds only in-frame clones, not every one. The sample shows more than 200,000 clones, around 86% of them seen only once. The source material was PBMCs or T cells enriched from blood (not recorded which). These receptors originate from a man aged 30 to 45 in a cohort exposed to, infected with or recovered from COVID-19 (not recorded which). The conserved cysteine and the conserved F or W are not part of the CDR3 here.

v_call | cdr3_aa
TRBV11-3 | ASSLGDSSRMETQY
TRBV5-4 | ASSPGHRTDTQY
TRBV15 | AAGHLNTEAF
TRBV7-9 | ASSSAWREGRYEQF
TRBV7-3 | ASSLIRTGRRTQSTDTQY
TRBV6-2/TRBV6-3 | ASSYSDRPEAF
TRBV7-8 | ASSLDGGATSGGYSYNEQF
TRBV6-5 | ASSYTQGGPYEQY
TRBV5-1 | ASRARTGEDNSPLH
TRBV7-2 | ASSLLQGRDYGYT
TRBV20-1 | SASFREYT
TRBV6-5 | ASTTTSLGNTIY
TRBV6-2/TRBV6-3 | ASSYSSRASEQY
TRBV3-1/TRBV3-2 | ASSPGTPYEQY
TRBV19 | ASSKLGTGGANTGELF
TRBV28 | ASSLGTEAF
TRBV15 | ATSKNRDRGFAGELF
TRBV14 | ASSQDFTGVQHGYT
TRBV4-2 | ASSQVGNARDLQY
TRBV21-1 | ASSGQLYEQY
TRBV5-6 | ASSSDTLNTEAF
TRBV7-9 | ASSSGA
TRBV5-1 | ASSLAGDFYGYT
TRBV5-1 | ASSLGRLDRVFYEQY
TRBV10-1 | ASSEMIAGRVGQPQH
TRBV5-6 | ASSLGQYPGYT
TRBV20-1 | SASDVKQVNSPLH
TRBV7-2 | ASSLAVQREVNEQF
TRBV12-3/TRBV12-4 | ASSLGGLNEQF
TRBV2 | ASSPQGVHEQY
TRBV6-5 | ASSYEGALGNEQF
TRBV2 | ASSTDRDRSQPQH
TRBV4-2 | ASSQEGGAGGAYEQY
TRBV28 | ASSRPDRADTEAF
TRBV11-3 | ASSPRTSGLYNEQF